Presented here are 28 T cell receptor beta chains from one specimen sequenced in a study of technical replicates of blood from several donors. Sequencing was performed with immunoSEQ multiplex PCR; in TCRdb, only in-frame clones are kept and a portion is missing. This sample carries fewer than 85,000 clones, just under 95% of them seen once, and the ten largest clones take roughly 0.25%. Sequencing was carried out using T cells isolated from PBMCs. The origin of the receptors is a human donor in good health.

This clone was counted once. The CDR3, as DNA: TGTGCCAGCAGCGCTAGCGGGGGGGCTAACAATGAGCAGTTCTTC. Encoded protein: CASSASGGANNEQFF. The chain recombines TRBV7-8 with TRBJ2-1, with 12 bases that match TRBD2. The CDR3 is made up of 15 amino acids. After removal of 5 bases from V and 5 bases from J, the junction contained 4 bases not matched to a gene. The germline CDR1 and CDR2 sequences are SGHVS and FQNEAQ.

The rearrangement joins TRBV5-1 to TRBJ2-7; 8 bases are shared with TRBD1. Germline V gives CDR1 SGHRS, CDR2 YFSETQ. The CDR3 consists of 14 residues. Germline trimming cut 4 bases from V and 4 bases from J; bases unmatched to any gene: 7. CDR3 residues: CASSPQGASYEQYF. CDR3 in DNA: TGCGCCAGCAGCCCCCAGGGGGCTTCGTACGAGCAGTACTTC.

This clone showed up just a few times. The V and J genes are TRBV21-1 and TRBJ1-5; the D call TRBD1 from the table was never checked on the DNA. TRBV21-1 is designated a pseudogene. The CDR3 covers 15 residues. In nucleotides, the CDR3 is TGTGCCAGCACCCCAAACAGGGAAAGACATCAGCCCCAGCATTTT. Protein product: CASTPNRERHQPQHF.

CDR3 protein: CATFSGYRYGYTF. In DNA, the CDR3 is TGTGCCACCTTTTCAGGGTATAGGTATGGCTACACCTTC. The V call is TRBV27, the J call TRBJ1-2; possible D gene TRBD1, 5 bases. Trimming shortened V by 10 bases and J by 5 bases, and 17 bases separated the two germline ends. The length of the CDR3 is 13 residues. Germline loops: CDR1 MNHEY, CDR2 SMNVEV (reference sequence).

CDR3 sequence reads: CASSMPQDMANEKLFF. CDR3 DNA: TGTGCCAGTAGTATGCCGCAGGACATGGCTAATGAAAAACTGTTTTTT. The chain links TRBV19 to TRBJ1-4; D perhaps matches TRBD1 (5 bases). Per germline, CDR1 LNHDA and CDR2 SQIVND (reference sequence). There are 16 residues in the CDR3. Between the trimmed V and J ends, which lost 3 bases and 3 bases, there was a span of 14 bases.

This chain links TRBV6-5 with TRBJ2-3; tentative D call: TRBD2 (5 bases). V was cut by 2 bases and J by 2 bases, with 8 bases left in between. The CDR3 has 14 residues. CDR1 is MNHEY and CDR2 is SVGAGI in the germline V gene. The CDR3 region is CASSYQRYTDTQYF. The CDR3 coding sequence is TGTGCCAGCAGTTACCAGCGGTACACAGATACGCAGTATTTT.

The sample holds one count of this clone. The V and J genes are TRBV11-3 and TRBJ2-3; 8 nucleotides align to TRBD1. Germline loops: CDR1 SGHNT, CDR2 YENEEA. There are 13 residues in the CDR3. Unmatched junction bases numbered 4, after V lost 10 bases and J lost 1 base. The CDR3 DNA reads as TGTGCCATCGACAGGGGCGGCACAGATACGCAGTATTTT. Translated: CAIDRGGTDTQYF.

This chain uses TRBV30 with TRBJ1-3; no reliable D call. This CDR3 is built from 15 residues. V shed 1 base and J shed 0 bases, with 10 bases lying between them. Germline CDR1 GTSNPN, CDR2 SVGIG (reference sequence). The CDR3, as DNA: TGTGCCTGGAGTGAAGAGGCTACCTCTGGAAACACCATATATTTT. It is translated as CAWSEEATSGNTIYF.

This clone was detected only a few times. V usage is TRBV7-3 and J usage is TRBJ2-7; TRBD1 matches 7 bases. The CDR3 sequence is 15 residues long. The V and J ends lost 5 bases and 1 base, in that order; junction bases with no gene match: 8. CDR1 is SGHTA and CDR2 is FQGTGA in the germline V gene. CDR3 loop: CASSQWDSPSYEQYF. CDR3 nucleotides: TGTGCCAGCAGCCAATGGGACAGCCCATCCTACGAGCAGTACTTC.

CDR3 nucleotides: TGCAGCGTTGATTACTCTAGCGGGAGTTCCGGTGAGCAGTTCTTC. Protein: CSVDYSSGSSGEQFF. The chain has TRBV29-1 and TRBJ2-1; 10 bases map to TRBD2. The CDR3 runs to 15 residues. Germline assignment: CDR1 SQVTM and CDR2 ANQGSEA. V was pared by 3 bases and J by 9 bases, with 11 bases of the junction left unmatched.

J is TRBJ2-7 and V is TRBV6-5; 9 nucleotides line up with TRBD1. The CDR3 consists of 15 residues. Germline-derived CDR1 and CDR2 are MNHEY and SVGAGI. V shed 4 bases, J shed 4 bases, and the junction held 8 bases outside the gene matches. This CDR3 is CASSLQGAYGYEQYF. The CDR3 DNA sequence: TGTGCCAGCAGTTTACAGGGGGCTTACGGTTACGAGCAGTACTTC.

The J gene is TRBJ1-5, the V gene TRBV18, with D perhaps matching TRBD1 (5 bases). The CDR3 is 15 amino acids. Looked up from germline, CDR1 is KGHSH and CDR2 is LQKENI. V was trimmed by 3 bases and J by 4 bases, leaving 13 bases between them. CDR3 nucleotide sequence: TGTGCCAGCTCACCTGTACAGGTGGAAAATCAGCCCCAGCATTTT. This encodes CASSPVQVENQPQHF.

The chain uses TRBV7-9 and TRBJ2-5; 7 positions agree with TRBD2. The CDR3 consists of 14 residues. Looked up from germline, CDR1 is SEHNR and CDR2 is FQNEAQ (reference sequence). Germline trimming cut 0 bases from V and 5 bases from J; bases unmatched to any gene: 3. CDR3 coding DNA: TGTGCCAGCAGCTTAGCAGCTAGCGGCGAGACCCAGTACTTC. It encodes CASSLAASGETQYF.

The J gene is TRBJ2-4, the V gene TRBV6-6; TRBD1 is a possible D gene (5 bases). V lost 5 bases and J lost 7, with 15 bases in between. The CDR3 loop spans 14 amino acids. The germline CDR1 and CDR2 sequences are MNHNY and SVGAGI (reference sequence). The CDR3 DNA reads TGTGCCAGCAGTACTCAGGGAATCGGCAACATTCAGTACTTC. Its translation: CASSTQGIGNIQYF.

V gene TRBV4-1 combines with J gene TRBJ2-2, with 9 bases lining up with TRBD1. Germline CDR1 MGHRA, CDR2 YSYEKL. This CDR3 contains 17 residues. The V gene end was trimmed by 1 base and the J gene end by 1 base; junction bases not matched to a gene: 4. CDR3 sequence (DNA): TGCGCCAGCAGCCAAGGAGACAGGGGGAAGAACACCGGGGAGCTGTTTTTT. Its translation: CASSQGDRGKNTGELFF.

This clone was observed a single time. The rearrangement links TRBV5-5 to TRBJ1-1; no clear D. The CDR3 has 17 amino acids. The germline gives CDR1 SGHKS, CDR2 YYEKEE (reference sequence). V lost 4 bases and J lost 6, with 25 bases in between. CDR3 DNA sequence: TGTGCCAGCAGCCCTAAAGGATTAGGAGTCGCCTTTTCTGAAGCTTTCTTT. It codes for CASSPKGLGVAFSEAFF.

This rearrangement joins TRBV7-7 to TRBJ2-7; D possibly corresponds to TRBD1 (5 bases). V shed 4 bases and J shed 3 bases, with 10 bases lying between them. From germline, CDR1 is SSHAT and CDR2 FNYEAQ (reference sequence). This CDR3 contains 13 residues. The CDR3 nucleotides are TGTGCCAGCAGCTATCAGGGCGGCTACGAGCAGTACTTC. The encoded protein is CASSYQGGYEQYF.

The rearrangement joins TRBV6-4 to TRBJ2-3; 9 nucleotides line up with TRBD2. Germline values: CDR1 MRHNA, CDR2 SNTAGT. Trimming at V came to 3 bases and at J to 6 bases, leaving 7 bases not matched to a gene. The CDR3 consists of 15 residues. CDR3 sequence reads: CASSDAGGPRDTQYF. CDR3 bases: TGTGCCAGCAGTGATGCGGGAGGGCCAAGGGATACGCAGTATTTT.

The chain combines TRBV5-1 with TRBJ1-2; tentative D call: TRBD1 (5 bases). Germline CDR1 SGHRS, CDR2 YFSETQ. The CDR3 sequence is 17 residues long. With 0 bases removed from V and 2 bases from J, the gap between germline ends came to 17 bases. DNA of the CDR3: TGCGCCAGCAGCTTGGGGGGCATTTGGAGCGGGAACTATGGCTACACCTTC. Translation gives CASSLGGIWSGNYGYTF.

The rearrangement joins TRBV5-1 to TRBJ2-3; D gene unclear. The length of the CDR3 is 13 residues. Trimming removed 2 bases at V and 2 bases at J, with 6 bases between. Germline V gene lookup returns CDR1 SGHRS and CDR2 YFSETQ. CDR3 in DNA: TGCGCCAGCAGCTTTCGAGACACAGATACGCAGTATTTT. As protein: CASSFRDTDTQYF.

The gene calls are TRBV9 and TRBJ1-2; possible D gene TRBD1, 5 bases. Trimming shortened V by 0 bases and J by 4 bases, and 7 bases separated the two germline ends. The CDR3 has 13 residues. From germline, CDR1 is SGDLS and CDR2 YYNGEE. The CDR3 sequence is CASSVAGGYGYTF. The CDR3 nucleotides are TGTGCCAGCAGCGTAGCGGGGGGCTATGGCTACACCTTC.

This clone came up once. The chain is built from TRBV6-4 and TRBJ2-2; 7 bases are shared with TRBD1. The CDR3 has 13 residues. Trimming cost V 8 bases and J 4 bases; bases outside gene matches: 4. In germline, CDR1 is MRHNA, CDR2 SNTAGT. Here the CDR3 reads CASPGQITGELFF. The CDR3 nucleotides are TGTGCCAGCCCGGGACAGATCACCGGGGAGCTGTTTTTT.

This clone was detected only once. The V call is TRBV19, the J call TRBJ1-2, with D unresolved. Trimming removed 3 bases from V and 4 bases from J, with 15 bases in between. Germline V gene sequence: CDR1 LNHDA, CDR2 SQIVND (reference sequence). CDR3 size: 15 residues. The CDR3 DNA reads TGTGCCAGTAGTATTAGCCCATACCCCCTCTATGGCTACACCTTC. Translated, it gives CASSISPYPLYGYTF.

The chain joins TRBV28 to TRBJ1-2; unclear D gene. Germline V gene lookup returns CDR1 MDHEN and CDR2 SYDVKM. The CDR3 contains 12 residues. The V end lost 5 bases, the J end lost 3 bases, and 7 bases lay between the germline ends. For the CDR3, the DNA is TGTGCCAGCAGTGTACTCGACTATGGCTACACCTTC. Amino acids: CASSVLDYGYTF.

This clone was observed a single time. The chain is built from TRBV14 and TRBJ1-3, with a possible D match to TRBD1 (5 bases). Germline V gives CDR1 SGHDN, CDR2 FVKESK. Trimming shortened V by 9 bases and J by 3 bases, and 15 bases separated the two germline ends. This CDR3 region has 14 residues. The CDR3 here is CASNDARGGNTIYF. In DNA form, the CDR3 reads TGTGCCAGTAACGACGCAAGGGGTGGAAACACCATATATTTT. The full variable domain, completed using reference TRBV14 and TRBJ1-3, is EAGVTQFPSHSVIEKGQTVTLRCDPISGHDNLYWYRRVMGKEIKFLLHFVKESKQDESGMPNNRFLAERTGGTYSTLKVQPAELEDSGVYFCASNDARGGNTIYFGEGSWLTVV.

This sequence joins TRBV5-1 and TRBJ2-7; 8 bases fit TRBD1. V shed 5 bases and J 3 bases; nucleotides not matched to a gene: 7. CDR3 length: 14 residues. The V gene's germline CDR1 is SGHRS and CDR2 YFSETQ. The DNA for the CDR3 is TGCGCCAGCAGTCGAGGACAGGGTCGCTACGAGCAGTACTTC. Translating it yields CASSRGQGRYEQYF.

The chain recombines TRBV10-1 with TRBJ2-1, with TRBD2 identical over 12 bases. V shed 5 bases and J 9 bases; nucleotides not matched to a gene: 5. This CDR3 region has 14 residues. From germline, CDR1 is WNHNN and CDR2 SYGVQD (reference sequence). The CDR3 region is CASSSSGGAGEQFF. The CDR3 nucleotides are TGCGCCAGCAGTTCTAGCGGGGGGGCCGGTGAGCAGTTCTTC.

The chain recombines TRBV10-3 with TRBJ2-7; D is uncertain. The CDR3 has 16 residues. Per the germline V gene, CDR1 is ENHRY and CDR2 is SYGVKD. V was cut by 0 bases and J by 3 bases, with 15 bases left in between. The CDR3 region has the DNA TGTGCCATCAGTGAGTCGAAAATCCTCTCTAACTACGAGCAGTACTTC. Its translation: CAISESKILSNYEQYF.